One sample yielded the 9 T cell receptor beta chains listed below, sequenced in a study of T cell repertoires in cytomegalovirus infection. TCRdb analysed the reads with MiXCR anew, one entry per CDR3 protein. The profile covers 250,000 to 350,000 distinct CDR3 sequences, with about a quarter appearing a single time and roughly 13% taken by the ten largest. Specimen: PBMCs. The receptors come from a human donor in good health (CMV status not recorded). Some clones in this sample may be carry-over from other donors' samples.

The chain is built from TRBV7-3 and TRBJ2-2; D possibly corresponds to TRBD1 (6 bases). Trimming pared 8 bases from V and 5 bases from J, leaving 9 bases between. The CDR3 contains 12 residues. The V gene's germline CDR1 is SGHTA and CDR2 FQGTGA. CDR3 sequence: CASQGSTGELFF. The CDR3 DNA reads TGTGCCAGCCAGGGGTCTACCGGGGAGCTGTTTTTT.

The CDR3 spells CSARAPDILRGETQYF. As DNA, the CDR3 is TGCAGTGCTAGAGCCCCGGACATACTAAGGGGAGAGACCCAGTACTTC. The chain recombines TRBV20-1 with TRBJ2-5, with D possibly matching TRBD1 (5 bases). This CDR3 is 16 amino acids long. CDR1 and CDR2 (germline): DFQATT, SNEGSKA (reference sequence). The V and J ends lost 1 base and 4 bases respectively, with 19 bases between them.

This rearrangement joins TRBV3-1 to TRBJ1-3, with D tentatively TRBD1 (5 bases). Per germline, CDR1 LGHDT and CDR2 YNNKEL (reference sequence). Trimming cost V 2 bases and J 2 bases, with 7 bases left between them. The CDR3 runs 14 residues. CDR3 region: CASSQRGAGNTIYF. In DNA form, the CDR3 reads TGTGCCAGCAGCCAAAGGGGAGCTGGAAACACCATATATTTT.

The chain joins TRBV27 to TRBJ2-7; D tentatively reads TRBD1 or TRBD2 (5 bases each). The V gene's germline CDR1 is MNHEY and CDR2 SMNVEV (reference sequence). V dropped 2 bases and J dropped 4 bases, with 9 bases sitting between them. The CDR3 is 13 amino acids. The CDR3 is CASSLGGRYEQYF. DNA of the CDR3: TGTGCCAGCAGTTTAGGGGGTCGGTACGAGCAGTACTTC.

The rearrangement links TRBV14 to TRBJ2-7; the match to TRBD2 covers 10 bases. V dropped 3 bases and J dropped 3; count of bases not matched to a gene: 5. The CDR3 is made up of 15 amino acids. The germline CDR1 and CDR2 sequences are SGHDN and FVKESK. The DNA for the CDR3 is TGTGCCAGCAGCCACCAAGGGACTAGCGTCTACGAGCAGTACTTC. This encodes CASSHQGTSVYEQYF.

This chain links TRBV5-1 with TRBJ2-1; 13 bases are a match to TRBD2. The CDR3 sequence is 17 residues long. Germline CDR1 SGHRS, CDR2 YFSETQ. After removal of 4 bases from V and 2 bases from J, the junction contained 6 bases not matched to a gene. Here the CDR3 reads CASSPGLAGPPYNEQFF. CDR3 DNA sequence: TGCGCCAGCAGCCCGGGACTAGCGGGACCTCCCTACAATGAGCAGTTCTTC.

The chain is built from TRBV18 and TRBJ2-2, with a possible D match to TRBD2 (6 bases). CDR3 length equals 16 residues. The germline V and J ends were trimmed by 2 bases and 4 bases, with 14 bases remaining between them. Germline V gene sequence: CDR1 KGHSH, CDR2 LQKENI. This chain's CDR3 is CASSPVGGITTGELFF. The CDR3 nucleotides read TGTGCCAGCTCACCAGTAGGCGGGATCACCACCGGGGAGCTGTTTTTT.

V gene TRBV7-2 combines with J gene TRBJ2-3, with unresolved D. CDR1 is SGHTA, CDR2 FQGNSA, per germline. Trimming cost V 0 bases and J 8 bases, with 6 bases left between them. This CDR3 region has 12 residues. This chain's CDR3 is CASSLAVSTQYF. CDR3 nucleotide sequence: TGTGCCAGCAGCTTAGCAGTTTCTACGCAGTATTTT.

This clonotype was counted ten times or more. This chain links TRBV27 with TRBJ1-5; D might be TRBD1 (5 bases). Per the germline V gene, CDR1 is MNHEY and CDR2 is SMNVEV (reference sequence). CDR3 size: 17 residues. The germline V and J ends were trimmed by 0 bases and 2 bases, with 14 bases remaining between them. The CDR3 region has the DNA TGTGCCAGCAGTTTATCGAAACCAAAACAGGGCAATCAGCCCCAGCATTTT. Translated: CASSLSKPKQGNQPQHF.